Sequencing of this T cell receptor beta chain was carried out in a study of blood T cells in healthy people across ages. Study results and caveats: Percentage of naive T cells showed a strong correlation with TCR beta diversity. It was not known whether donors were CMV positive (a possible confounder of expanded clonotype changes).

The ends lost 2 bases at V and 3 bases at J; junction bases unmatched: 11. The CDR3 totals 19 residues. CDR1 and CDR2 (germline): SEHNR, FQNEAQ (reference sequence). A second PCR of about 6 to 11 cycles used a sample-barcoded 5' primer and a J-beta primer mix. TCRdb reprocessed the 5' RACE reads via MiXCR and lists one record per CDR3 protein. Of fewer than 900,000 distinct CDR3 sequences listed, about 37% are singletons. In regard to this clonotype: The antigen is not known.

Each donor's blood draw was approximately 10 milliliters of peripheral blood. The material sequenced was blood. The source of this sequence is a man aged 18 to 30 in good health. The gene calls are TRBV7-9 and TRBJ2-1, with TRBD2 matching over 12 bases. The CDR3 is CASSLKKLAGGQNYNEQFF. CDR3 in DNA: TGTGCCAGCAGCTTAAAGAAACTAGCGGGGGGCCAAAACTACAATGAGCAGTTCTTC. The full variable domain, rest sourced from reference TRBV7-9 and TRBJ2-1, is DTGVSQNPRHKITKRGQNVTFRCDPISEHNRLYWYRQTLGQGPEFLTYFQNEAQLEKSRLLSDRFSAERPKGSFSTLEIQRTEQGDSAMYLCASSLKKLAGGQNYNEQFFGPGTRLTVL.